The source of this T cell receptor beta chain is a study of T cells in Graves' hyperthyroidism and ophthalmopathy. The investigators amplified TCR beta CDR3 regions from RNA transcripts. An initial round of RT-PCR targeting the TCR CDR3 relied on the HTBI primer set. TCRdb called the multiplex PCR reads again in MiXCR, with one record for every CDR3 protein. This table holds 700,000 or so distinct CDR3 sequences, over 15% found once. This CDR3 comprises 16 residues. The V gene end was trimmed by 3 bases and the J gene end by 6 bases; junction bases not matched to a gene: 10. CDR1 and CDR2 (germline): LGHDT, YNNKEL (reference sequence).

The V gene is TRBV3-1, the J gene TRBJ2-2, with 7 bases identical to TRBD2. Sequences were obtained from blood. This clonotype was obtained from a young man with Graves' hyperthyroidism. For the CDR3, the DNA is TGTGCCAGCAGCCAGAGCGGCGGGAGACGAGCCGGGGAGCTGTTTTTT. Its protein is CASSQSGGRRAGELFF.